This T cell receptor beta chain was obtained from a study of blood T cell repertoires in COVID-19. Sequencing used immunoSEQ multiplex PCR; TCRdb keeps in-frame clones, though not all of them. The sample records about 140,000 clones, around nine tenths being singletons. Sequenced sample: peripheral blood. This clonotype originated in a human donor in a cohort sampled during active COVID-19.

CDR3 in amino acids: CASSLRQGPMNTEAFF. The CDR3 bases are TGTGCCAGTAGTTTAAGACAGGGACCCATGAACACTGAAGCTTTCTTT. V usage is TRBV19 and J usage is TRBJ1-1; 7 bases are shared with TRBD1. The ends lost 5 bases at V and 0 bases at J; junction bases unmatched: 9. The CDR3 extends over 16 amino acids. From germline, CDR1 is LNHDA and CDR2 SQIVND (reference sequence).